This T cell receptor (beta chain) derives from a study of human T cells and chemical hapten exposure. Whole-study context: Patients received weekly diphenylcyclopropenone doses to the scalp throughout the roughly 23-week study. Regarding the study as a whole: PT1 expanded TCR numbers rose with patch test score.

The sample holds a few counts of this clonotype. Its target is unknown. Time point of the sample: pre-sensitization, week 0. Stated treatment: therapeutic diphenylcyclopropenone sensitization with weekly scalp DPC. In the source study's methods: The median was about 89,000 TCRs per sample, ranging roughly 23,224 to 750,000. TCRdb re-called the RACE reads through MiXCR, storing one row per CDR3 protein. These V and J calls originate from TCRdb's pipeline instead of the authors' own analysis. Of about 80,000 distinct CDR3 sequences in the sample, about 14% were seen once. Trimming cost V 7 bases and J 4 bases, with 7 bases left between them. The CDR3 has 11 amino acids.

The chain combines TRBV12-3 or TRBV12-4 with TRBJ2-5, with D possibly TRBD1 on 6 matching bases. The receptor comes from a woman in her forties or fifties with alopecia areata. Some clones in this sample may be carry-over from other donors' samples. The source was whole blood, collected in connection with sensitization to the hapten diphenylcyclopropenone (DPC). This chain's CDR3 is CASTRGETQYF. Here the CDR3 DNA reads TGTGCCAGCACCAGGGGAGAGACCCAGTACTTC.